Below, 16 T cell receptor beta chains from the same sample are listed, as sequenced in a study of type 1 regulatory T cells. TCRdb reprocessed the reads with MiXCR, giving one entry per CDR3 protein. The data contain about 62,000 distinct CDR3 sequences, less than 70% of them seen just once; the ten biggest clones take up less than 2%. Their target antigens are unknown. Sequenced input: cultured non-Tr1 T cells, either the whole culture or a sorted T cell fraction (not recorded which). These receptors originate from a human donor in good health.

A single count supports this clonotype. The chain couples TRBV5-1 to TRBJ2-5, with 9 bases fitting TRBD1. The junction had 4 bases not matched to a gene; V was cut back by 4 bases and J by 3 bases. Looked up from germline, CDR1 is SGHRS and CDR2 is YFSETQ. This CDR3 contains 14 residues. The CDR3: CASSRDRAEETQYF. DNA of the CDR3: TGCGCCAGCAGCCGGGACAGGGCAGAAGAGACCCAGTACTTC.

This clonotype ranks as medium-sized. V is TRBV29-1 and J is TRBJ1-2; 7 nucleotides line up with TRBD1. Germline V lookup: CDR1 SQVTM, CDR2 ANQGSEA. This CDR3 has 11 residues. CDR3 sequence reads: CIGQEGYGYTF. The CDR3 DNA reads TGCATCGGACAGGAAGGTTATGGCTACACCTTC.

This sequence joins TRBV5-1 and TRBJ2-2; either TRBD1 or TRBD2 may fit D (5 bases each). The CDR3 runs to 15 residues. V lost 4 bases and J lost 4, with 14 bases in between. CDR1 and CDR2 from the germline V gene are SGHRS and YFSETQ. In nucleotides, the CDR3 is TGCGCCAGCAGCGGGACGACAGATCCCACCGGGGAGCTGTTTTTT. Translation: CASSGTTDPTGELFF. The complete variable domain, with remaining parts taken from reference TRBV5-1 and TRBJ2-2, reads KAGVTQTPRYLIKTRGQQVTLSCSPISGHRSVSWYQQTPGQGLQFLFEYFSETQRNKGNFPGRFSGRQFSNSRSEMNVSTLELGDSALYLCASSGTTDPTGELFFGEGSRLTVL.

The chain carries TRBV5-8 and TRBJ1-1; D is ambiguous. CDR1 and CDR2 (germline): SGHTS, YDEGEE. This CDR3 is built from 14 residues. V gave up 0 bases and J gave up 4 bases, with 10 bases separating them. CDR3 loop: CASSLDPWGTEAFF. CDR3 nucleotides: TGTGCCAGCAGCTTGGACCCTTGGGGCACTGAAGCTTTCTTT.

V and J are TRBV6-4 and TRBJ2-5; 9 nucleotides align to TRBD1. The V gene end was trimmed by 7 bases and the J gene end by 5 bases; junction bases not matched to a gene: 5. From germline, CDR1 is MRHNA and CDR2 SNTAGT. The CDR3 sequence is 13 residues long. The CDR3 here is CASTLQGAETQYF. CDR3 DNA: TGTGCCAGCACGTTACAGGGGGCTGAGACCCAGTACTTC.

The chain employs TRBV4-2 and TRBJ2-7; maybe TRBD1 (5 bases). This CDR3 spans 14 amino acids. Per germline, CDR1 LGHNA and CDR2 YNFKEQ. Trimming shortened V by 1 base and J by 4 bases, and 11 bases separated the two germline ends. The CDR3 here is CASSQAQGIYEQYF. The CDR3, as DNA: TGTGCCAGCAGCCAAGCGCAGGGAATATACGAGCAGTACTTC.

V is TRBV7-2 and J is TRBJ1-5; D gene uncertain. In germline, CDR1 is SGHTA, CDR2 FQGNSA. The CDR3 extends over 15 amino acids. Between the trimmed V and J ends, which lost 2 bases and 4 bases, there was a span of 12 bases. CDR3 sequence reads: CASSLSGEGNQPQHF. CDR3 nucleotide sequence: TGTGCCAGCAGCTTATCCGGGGAAGGAAATCAGCCCCAGCATTTT.

The chain links TRBV5-1 to TRBJ1-2, with 7 bases fitting TRBD1. This CDR3 has 12 amino acids. CDR1 and CDR2 from the germline V gene are SGHRS and YFSETQ. J lost 7 bases, V lost 4 bases, and 4 bases had no gene match. The CDR3 region has the DNA TGCGCCAGCAGCACCCGACAGGGTGGCTACACCTTC. Its translation is CASSTRQGGYTF.

The V and J genes are TRBV20-1 and TRBJ2-6; tentative D call: TRBD1 (5 bases). The CDR3 runs 17 residues. The germline CDR1 and CDR2 sequences are DFQATT and SNEGSKA (reference sequence). The V gene lost 6 bases and the J gene lost 0 bases, with 18 bases spanning the gap. CDR3 residues: CSAAHRSRLSGANVLTF. CDR3 in DNA: TGCAGTGCAGCACACAGGTCTCGACTCTCTGGGGCCAACGTCCTGACTTTC.

This clonotype appeared a few times. This rearrangement joins TRBV7-3 to TRBJ2-1; 11 bases map to TRBD2. J lost 5 bases, V lost 5 bases, and 11 bases had no gene match. The CDR3 is made up of 17 amino acids. CDR1 is SGHTA and CDR2 is FQGTGA in the germline V gene. The CDR3 bases are TGTGCCAGCAGCATGCCAAATCTAGCGGGAGGCCACAATGAGCAGTTCTTC. Amino acid sequence: CASSMPNLAGGHNEQFF.

This clonotype was counted a single time. This sequence joins TRBV6-1 and TRBJ2-1; 8 bases are shared with TRBD1. J lost 3 bases, V lost 4 bases, and 5 bases had no gene match. In germline, CDR1 is MNHNS, CDR2 SASEGT. The CDR3 runs 15 residues. The CDR3 coding sequence is TGTGCCAGCAGTGGGGACGGGACAGGCTACAATGAGCAGTTCTTC. Amino acids: CASSGDGTGYNEQFF.

The chain carries TRBV15 and TRBJ1-1, with D possibly TRBD1 on 6 matching bases. This CDR3 region has 13 residues. Trimming removed 2 bases at V and 11 bases at J, with 15 bases between. Germline V gene lookup returns CDR1 LNHNV and CDR2 YYDKDF (reference sequence). CDR3 residues: CATSRSTAQGAFF. The DNA for the CDR3 is TGTGCCACCAGCAGATCGACAGCCCAGGGGGCTTTCTTT.

The chain links TRBV20-1 to TRBJ2-7; TRBD2 aligns across 10 bases. V was clipped by 2 bases and J by 8 bases; unmatched bases: 3. The CDR3 extends over 12 amino acids. Germline loops: CDR1 DFQATT, CDR2 SNEGSKA (reference sequence). This CDR3 is CSARTSGIQQYF. The CDR3 DNA reads TGCAGTGCTAGAACTAGCGGGATTCAGCAGTACTTC.

The chain couples TRBV6-5 to TRBJ2-5, with TRBD2 identical over 10 bases. Trimming took 2 bases from V and 3 from J; bases not matched to a gene: 9. The CDR3 is 17 residues long. The germline CDR1 and CDR2 sequences are MNHEY and SVGAGI. DNA of the CDR3: TGTGCCAGCAGTTACCTCCCCCTACTAGCGGGAAAAGAGACCCAGTACTTC. It codes for CASSYLPLLAGKETQYF.

At least ten counts were recorded for this clonotype. This chain connects TRBV11-2 to TRBJ2-1; D not resolved. Deletions cut 2 bases from V and 4 bases from J, with 9 bases between. The CDR3 is 14 amino acids. The germline gives CDR1 SGHAT, CDR2 FQNNGV. The CDR3 bases are TGTGCCAGCAGCTTAATAGACTTTTACAATGAGCAGTTCTTC. This encodes CASSLIDFYNEQFF.

The chain combines TRBV18 with TRBJ2-7; D is possibly TRBD1 (5 bases). Germline V gene lookup returns CDR1 KGHSH and CDR2 LQKENI. Trimming pared 3 bases from V and 0 bases from J, leaving 9 bases between. The CDR3 has 14 amino acids. The CDR3 reads CASSPDSSSYEQYF. CDR3 DNA sequence: TGTGCCAGCTCACCCGACAGTAGCTCCTACGAGCAGTACTTC. Based on the CDR3 plus reference TRBV18 and TRBJ2-7, the full variable domain is NAGVMQNPRHLVRRRGQEARLRCSPMKGHSHVYWYRQLPEEGLKFMVYLQKENIIDESGMPKERFSAEFPKEGPSILRIQQVVRGDSAAYFCASSPDSSSYEQYFGPGTRLTVT.